Included here is one T cell receptor (beta chain) sequence, with context. Its antigen remains unknown. These data are taken from a study of OX40 agonist ivuxolimab in advanced cancers. For the study at large: An agonistic human IgG2 monoclonal antibody against OX40 (CD134) was given. Patients were dosed intravenously with ivuxolimab at 0.01 to 10 mg/kg every 2 weeks. Participants averaged around 60 years of age (range roughly 23 to 79) and were around 80% male.

The method was immunoSEQ multiplex PCR; TCRdb's version includes in-frame clones alone and lacks a portion of them. The sample includes 30,000 to 45,000 clones, roughly three quarters of them seen just once. Germline CDR1 and CDR2: SGHNT and YYREEE (reference sequence). V was trimmed by 4 bases and J by 2 bases, leaving 15 bases between them. The CDR3 totals 15 residues. Findings of the study overall: CD8+ T cells averaged more expanded clones than CD4+.

Sequencing used CD4+ or CD8+ T cells sorted from blood, obtained in a trial of the OX40 agonist ivuxolimab. This clonotype was obtained from an adult with an advanced solid tumor such as melanoma, head and neck, liver or kidney cancer. This sequence joins TRBV5-4 and TRBJ1-2, with a possible D match to TRBD1 (6 bases). The CDR3 protein is CASSGEQGMNYGYTF. Written as DNA, the CDR3 is TGTGCCAGCAGCGGAGAACAGGGCATGAACTATGGCTACACCTTC.